These 19 T cell receptor beta chains originate from one sample sequenced in a study of blood T cell repertoires in COVID-19. Assay used: immunoSEQ multiplex PCR; TCRdb lists only in-frame clones, some missing. The sample lists about 370,000 clones; more than 80% were seen once. The sequencing input was PBMCs or T cells enriched from blood (not recorded which). These receptors all come from a man aged 18 to 35 who had recovered from COVID-19.

V usage is TRBV6-5 and J usage is TRBJ2-7; 8 bases are a match to TRBD1. J lost 1 base, V lost 6 bases, and 8 bases had no gene match. Germline V gene sequence: CDR1 MNHEY, CDR2 SVGAGI. CDR3 length: 15 amino acids. The CDR3, as DNA: TGTGCCAGCAGCATGACAGGGGATGGGTCCTACGAGCAGTACTTC. Its translation: CASSMTGDGSYEQYF.

This clone occurred once. DNA of the CDR3: TGTGCCAGTAGTATATACGGGGCAGGGGATTCACCCCTCCACTTT. It codes for CASSIYGAGDSPLHF. The chain has TRBV19 and TRBJ1-6, with a weak D call TRBD1 (6 bases). Germline loops: CDR1 LNHDA, CDR2 SQIVND (reference sequence). CDR3 length: 15 amino acids. With 2 bases removed from V and 8 bases from J, the gap between germline ends came to 13 bases.

With regard to this clone: Other DNA sequences within the sample encode an identical CDR3. The chain has TRBV2 and TRBJ2-5; 14 nucleotides match TRBD2. The CDR3 is 15 amino acids. V was clipped by 6 bases and J by 1 base; unmatched bases: 1. The germline V gene has CDR1 SNHLY and CDR2 FYNNEI. The CDR3 sequence: CASRGTSGGQETQYF. The CDR3 nucleotides are TGTGCCAGCAGGGGGACTAGCGGGGGCCAAGAGACCCAGTACTTC. The full variable domain, completed using reference TRBV2 and TRBJ2-5, is EPEVTQTPSHQVTQMGQEVILRCVPISNHLYFYWYRQILGQKVEFLVSFYNNEISEKSEIFDDQFSVERPDGSNFTLKIRSTKLEDSAMYFCASRGTSGGQETQYFGPGTRLLVL.

The chain is built from TRBV12-2 and TRBJ2-7; TRBD1 is taken as the D call from the table, unchecked against the DNA. TRBV12-2 is recorded as a pseudogene. The CDR3 runs 17 residues. CDR3 sequence: CASRLASQDRITYEQYF. DNA of the CDR3: TGTGCAAGTCGCTTAGCAAGCCAGGACAGGATAACCTACGAGCAGTACTTC.

This clone was found once. The chain is built from TRBV7-2 and TRBJ2-3, with TRBD1 identical over 11 bases. Trimming took 3 bases from V and 4 from J; bases not matched to a gene: 9. The CDR3 totals 17 residues. Looked up from germline, CDR1 is SGHTA and CDR2 is FQGNSA. CDR3 loop: CASSFYLRTGGADTQYF. In DNA, the CDR3 is TGTGCCAGCAGCTTCTACCTTAGGACAGGGGGCGCAGATACGCAGTATTTT.

The chain links TRBV10-3 to TRBJ2-7, with no clear D. Trimming took 0 bases from V and 0 from J, leaving 9 bases between them. Germline V lookup: CDR1 ENHRY, CDR2 SYGVKD. The CDR3 has 15 residues. CDR3 in DNA: TGTGCCATCAGTGAGTCGTCACAGAGCTCCTACGAGCAGTACTTC. This encodes CAISESSQSSYEQYF.

This clone was seen only a few times. The chain is built from TRBV5-6 and TRBJ1-1, with D possibly matching TRBD1 (6 bases). Trimming took 4 bases from V and 3 from J, leaving 16 bases between them. The CDR3 length is 15 residues. Germline assignment: CDR1 SGHDT and CDR2 YYEEEE. The DNA of the CDR3 is TGTGCCAGCAGCCCGAAGGGCCAGGGGCACACTGAAGCTTTCTTT. This codes for CASSPKGQGHTEAFF.

The J gene is TRBJ2-5, the V gene TRBV6-2 or TRBV6-3, with D perhaps matching TRBD2 (6 bases). This CDR3 is 14 amino acids long. Germline V gene sequence: CDR1 MNHEY, CDR2 SVGEGT. Trimming left V 2 bases short and J 9 bases short, with 16 bases between. The CDR3 here is CASSYERFWEAQYF. In DNA form, the CDR3 reads TGTGCCAGCAGTTACGAACGATTTTGGGAGGCCCAGTACTTC.

This sequence joins TRBV11-2 and TRBJ2-1; 8 bases match TRBD2. Per germline, CDR1 SGHAT and CDR2 FQNNGV. V shed 1 base, J shed 7 bases, and the junction held 6 bases outside the gene matches. CDR3 size: 15 residues. The CDR3 loop reads CASSLGVAGKNEQFF. CDR3 in DNA: TGTGCCAGCAGCTTAGGGGTAGCGGGAAAGAATGAGCAGTTCTTC.

The genes are TRBV24-1 and TRBJ1-3; a possible D gene is TRBD1 (6 bases). V gave up 5 bases and J gave up 1 base, with 14 bases separating them. Germline V gene lookup returns CDR1 KGHDR and CDR2 SFDVKD. This CDR3 is built from 16 residues. Written as DNA, the CDR3 is TGTGCCACCAGTGGCACAGGGATAAGATCTGGAAACACCATATATTTT. Encoded protein: CATSGTGIRSGNTIYF.

This clone was seen a single time. The chain links TRBV28 to TRBJ1-6, with TRBD1 matching 9 bases. Germline trimming cut 6 bases from V and 6 bases from J; bases unmatched to any gene: 3. This CDR3 has 14 residues. Germline V gene sequence: CDR1 MDHEN, CDR2 SYDVKM. The CDR3: CASSQGQGNSPLHF. CDR3 sequence (DNA): TGTGCCAGCAGCCAGGGACAGGGTAATTCACCCCTCCACTTT. Full variable domain (remainder filled in from reference TRBV28 and TRBJ1-6): DVKVTQSSRYLVKRTGEKVFLECVQDMDHENMFWYRQDPGLGLRLIYFSYDVKMKEKGDIPEGYSVSREKKERFSLILESASTNQTSMYLCASSQGQGNSPLHFGNGTRLTVT.

V and J are TRBV4-1 and TRBJ2-7; no clear D gene. V shed 0 bases and J shed 2 bases, with 17 bases lying between them. Germline V gene data show CDR1 as MGHRA and CDR2 as YSYEKL. The CDR3 is 17 residues long. The CDR3 loop is CASSQDIPERGPYEQYF. CDR3 sequence (DNA): TGCGCCAGCAGCCAAGATATCCCGGAGCGTGGCCCCTACGAGCAGTACTTC.

The chain couples TRBV11-2 to TRBJ1-4; D remains ambiguous. From germline, CDR1 is SGHAT and CDR2 FQNNGV. V lost 3 bases and J lost 1, with 9 bases in between. The CDR3 covers 15 residues. The CDR3 protein is CASSFSTLTNEKLFF. The CDR3 nucleotides are TGTGCCAGCAGCTTTTCGACTCTAACTAATGAAAAACTGTTTTTT.

Turning to this clone: A much more abundant neighbour one base away suggests this may be a read error. The sample holds other DNA sequences that translate to the same CDR3. This sequence joins TRBV5-1 and TRBJ1-1, with TRBD1 as a possible D gene (5 bases). Germline CDR1 is SGHRS and CDR2 is YFSETQ. With 0 bases removed from V and 3 bases from J, the gap between germline ends came to 9 bases. CDR3 length: 14 residues. The CDR3 spells CASSLAGGYTEAFF. In DNA form, the CDR3 reads TGCGCCAGCAGCTTGGCCGGGGGGTACACTGAAGCTTTCTTT.

This sequence joins TRBV10-3 and TRBJ2-7; D is perhaps TRBD2 (6 bases). The CDR3 has 14 residues. V was cut by 10 bases and J by 2 bases, with 18 bases left in between. Germline lookup yields CDR1 ENHRY and CDR2 SYGVKD. CDR3 region: CATRRGGDTYEQYF. The CDR3 DNA reads as TGTGCCACAAGACGAGGCGGGGATACCTACGAGCAGTACTTC.

The chain employs TRBV5-1 and TRBJ1-6, with 9 bases aligning to TRBD1. The CDR3 totals 16 residues. CDR1 and CDR2 from the germline V gene are SGHRS and YFSETQ. V shed 0 bases, J shed 7 bases, and the junction held 5 bases outside the gene matches. The CDR3 DNA reads TGCGCCAGCAGCTTGGATCCAGGGACAGGGAATTCACCCCTCCACTTT. Protein: CASSLDPGTGNSPLHF.

The chain links TRBV23-1 to TRBJ2-5, with D possibly TRBD2 on 6 matching bases. TRBV23-1 counts as an open reading frame of uncertain function. This CDR3 is built from 16 residues. V was clipped by 1 base and J by 3 bases, with 15 bases between them. CDR3 coding DNA: TGCGCCAGCAGTCAATTGGAAGGAGGGAAGGAAGAGACCCAGTACTTC. Translating it yields CASSQLEGGKEETQYF.

The chain links TRBV27 to TRBJ1-5; unclear D gene. The CDR3 has 13 residues. V shed 4 bases and J shed 1 base, with 5 bases lying between them. Germline V gene data show CDR1 as MNHEY and CDR2 as SMNVEV (reference sequence). The DNA for the CDR3 is TGTGCCAGCAGTTCTCGGAGCAATCAGCCCCAGCATTTT. Translated, it gives CASSSRSNQPQHF.

The V call is TRBV7-9, the J call TRBJ2-1; TRBD2 matches 12 bases. The CDR3 extends over 16 amino acids. CDR1 and CDR2 (germline): SEHNR, FQNEAQ (reference sequence). J gave up 8 bases and V 3 bases, and 8 bases lay outside the gene matches. The CDR3 sequence: CASSFSSGGALYEQFF. CDR3 coding DNA: TGTGCCAGCAGCTTCTCTAGCGGGGGGGCCCTGTATGAGCAGTTCTTC.